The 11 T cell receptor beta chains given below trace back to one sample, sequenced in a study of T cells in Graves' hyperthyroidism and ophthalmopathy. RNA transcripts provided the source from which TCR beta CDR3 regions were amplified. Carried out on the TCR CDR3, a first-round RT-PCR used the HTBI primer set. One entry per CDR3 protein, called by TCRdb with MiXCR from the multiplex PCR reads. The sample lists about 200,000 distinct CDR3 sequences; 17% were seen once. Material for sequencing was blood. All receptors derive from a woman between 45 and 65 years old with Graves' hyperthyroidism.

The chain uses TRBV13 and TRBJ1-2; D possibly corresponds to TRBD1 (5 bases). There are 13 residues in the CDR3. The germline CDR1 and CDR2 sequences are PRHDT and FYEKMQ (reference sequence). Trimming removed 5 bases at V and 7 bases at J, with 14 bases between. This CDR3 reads CASSQARGGGYTF. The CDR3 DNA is TGTGCCAGCAGCCAAGCGCGGGGGGGTGGCTACACCTTC.

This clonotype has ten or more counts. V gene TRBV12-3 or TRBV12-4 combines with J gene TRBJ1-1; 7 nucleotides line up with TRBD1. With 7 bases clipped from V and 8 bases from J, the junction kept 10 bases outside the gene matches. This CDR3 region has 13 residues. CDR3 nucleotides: TGTGCCAGCACCTACCATACAGGGGTAGAAGCTTTCTTT. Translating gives CASTYHTGVEAFF.

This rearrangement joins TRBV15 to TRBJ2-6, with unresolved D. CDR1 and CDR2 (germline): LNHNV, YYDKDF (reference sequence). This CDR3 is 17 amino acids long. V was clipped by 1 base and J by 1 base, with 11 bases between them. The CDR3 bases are TGTGCCACCAGCAGAGTTGCAGGTTCTTCTGGGGCCAACGTCCTGACTTTC. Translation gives CATSRVAGSSGANVLTF.

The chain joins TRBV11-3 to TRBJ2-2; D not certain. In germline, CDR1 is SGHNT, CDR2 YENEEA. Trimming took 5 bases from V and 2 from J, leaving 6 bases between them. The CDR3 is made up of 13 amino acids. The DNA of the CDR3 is TGTGCCAGCAGCCGATTAAACACCGGGGAGCTGTTTTTT. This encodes CASSRLNTGELFF. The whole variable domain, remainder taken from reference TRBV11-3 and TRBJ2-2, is EAGVVQSPRYKIIEKKQPVAFWCNPISGHNTLYWYLQNLGQGPELLIRYENEEAVDDSQLPKDRFSAERLKGVDSTLKIQPAELGDSAVYLCASSRLNTGELFFGEGSRLTVL.

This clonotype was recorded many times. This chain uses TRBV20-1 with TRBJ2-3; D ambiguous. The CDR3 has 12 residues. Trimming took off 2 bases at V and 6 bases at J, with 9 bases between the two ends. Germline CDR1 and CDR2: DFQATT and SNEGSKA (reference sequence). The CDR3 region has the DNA TGCAGTGCTAGACCCGATGGGGATACGCAGTATTTT. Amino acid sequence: CSARPDGDTQYF.

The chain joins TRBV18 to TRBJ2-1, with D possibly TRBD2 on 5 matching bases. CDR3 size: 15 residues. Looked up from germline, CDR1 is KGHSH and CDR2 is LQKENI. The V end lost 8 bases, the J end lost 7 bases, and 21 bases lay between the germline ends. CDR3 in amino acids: CASLRTLEVRNEQFF. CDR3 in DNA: TGTGCCAGCCTTCGGACGTTGGAGGTGAGGAATGAGCAGTTCTTC.

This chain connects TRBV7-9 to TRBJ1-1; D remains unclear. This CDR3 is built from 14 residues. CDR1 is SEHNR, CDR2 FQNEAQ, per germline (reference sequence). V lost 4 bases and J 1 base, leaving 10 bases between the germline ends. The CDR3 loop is CASSSRSPNTEAFF. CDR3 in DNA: TGTGCCAGCAGCTCCCGGTCTCCGAACACTGAAGCTTTCTTT.

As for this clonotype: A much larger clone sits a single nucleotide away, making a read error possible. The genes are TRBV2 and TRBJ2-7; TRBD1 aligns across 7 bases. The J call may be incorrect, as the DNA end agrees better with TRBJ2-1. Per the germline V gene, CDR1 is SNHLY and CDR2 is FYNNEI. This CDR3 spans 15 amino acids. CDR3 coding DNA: TGTGCCAGCAGGAGCGACAGGGTTCGATCCTACGAGCAGTTCTTC. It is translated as CASRSDRVRSYEQFF.

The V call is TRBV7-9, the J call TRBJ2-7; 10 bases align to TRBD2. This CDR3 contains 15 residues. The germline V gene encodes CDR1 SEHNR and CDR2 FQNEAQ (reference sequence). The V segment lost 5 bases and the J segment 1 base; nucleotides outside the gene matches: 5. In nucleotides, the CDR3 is TGTGCCAGCAGCCCGGGACTAGCGATTTCCTACGAGCAGTACTTC. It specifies CASSPGLAISYEQYF.

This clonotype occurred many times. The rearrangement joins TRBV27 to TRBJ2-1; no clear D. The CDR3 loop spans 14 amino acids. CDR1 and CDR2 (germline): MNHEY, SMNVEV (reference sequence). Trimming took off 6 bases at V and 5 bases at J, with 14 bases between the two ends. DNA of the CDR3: TGTGCCAGCAGCCTTGGGCTCCTAAACAATGAGCAGTTCTTC. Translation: CASSLGLLNNEQFF.

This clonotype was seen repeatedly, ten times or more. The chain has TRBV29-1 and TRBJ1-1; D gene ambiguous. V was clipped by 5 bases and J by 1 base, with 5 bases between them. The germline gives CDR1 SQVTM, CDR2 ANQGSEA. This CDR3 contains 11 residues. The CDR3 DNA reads TGCAGCGTTTCCGGGAACACTGAAGCTTTCTTT. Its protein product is CSVSGNTEAFF. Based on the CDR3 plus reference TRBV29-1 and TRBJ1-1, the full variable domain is SAVISQKPSRDICQRGTSLTIQCQVDSQVTMMFWYRQQPGQSLTLIATANQGSEATYESGFVIDKFPISRPNLTFSTLTVSNMSPEDSSIYLCSVSGNTEAFFGQGTRLTVV.